The TCR beta chain under discussion was sequenced for a study of T cell changes during pregnancy in multiple sclerosis. The sample holds a few counts of this clone. The table came from immunoSEQ multiplex PCR; TCRdb's copy has only in-frame clones and leaves some out. The table lists roughly 40,000 clones, about 90% of them singletons. Germline CDR1 LGHNT, CDR2 FRNRAP. V was pared by 6 bases and J by 6 bases, with 7 bases of the junction left unmatched. The CDR3 runs to 16 residues. The chain recombines TRBV12-5 with TRBJ2-1; 14 nucleotides align to TRBD2. The clonotype was recovered from a female donor in good health, enrolled as a control in a pregnancy study. This sample comprised CD4+ T cells from peripheral blood mononuclear cells, obtained in the second trimester of pregnancy. As DNA, the CDR3 is TGTGCTAGTGGCCCGGGACTAGCGGGAGTGTTCAATGAGCAGTTCTTC. This sequence encodes CASGPGLAGVFNEQFF. Supplemented by reference TRBV12-5 and TRBJ2-1, the full variable domain reads DARVTQTPRHKVTEMGQEVTMRCQPILGHNTVFWYRQTMMQGLELLAYFRNRAPLDDSGMPKDRFSAEMPDATLATLKIQPSEPRDSAVYFCASGPGLAGVFNEQFFGPGTRLTVL.